A selection of T cell receptor beta chains follows, all from one sample in a study of shared clonotypes between healthy human individuals. Profiled with immunoSEQ multiplex PCR; TCRdb holds only in-frame clones, not every one. The sample records roughly 1.5 million clones, approximately 98% being singletons. The sample taken for sequencing was naive CD4+ T cells sorted from blood. The receptors were sampled from a man aged 25 to 45 in good health. CDR3s include the opening cysteine and the closing phenylalanine or tryptophan. D genes are given only for firm matches. Clone size is not always given. Where it is, it says once, few, many or a class for expanded clones.

clone size	D gene	CDR3 length	V gene	J gene	CDR3 DNA	CDR3 protein
.	TRBD1	15	TRBV11-3	TRBJ2-1	TGTGCCAGCAGCTTAGTCGGACAGGGGAAGAATGAGCAGTTCTTC	CASSLVGQGKNEQFF
.	TRBD2	16	TRBV18	TRBJ2-1	TGTGCCAGCTCACAGCTAGCGGGTGGGGGAGCGGAGGAGCAGTTCTTC	CASSQLAGGGAEEQFF
.	TRBD2	19	TRBV6-4	TRBJ2-1	TGTGCCAGCAGTGACAAGGGACTAGCGGGACTGAGCTCCTACAATGAGCAGTTCTTC	CASSDKGLAGLSSYNEQFF
.	.	13	TRBV28	TRBJ1-4	TGTGCCAGCAGTTTATCCCCGCGTGAAAAACTGTTTTTT	CASSLSPREKLFF
.	.	17	TRBV10-2	TRBJ1-3	TGCGCCAGCAGGGGTTTACATAAACCTGTTACTGGAAACACCATATATTTT	CASRGLHKPVTGNTIYF
.	TRBD2	18	TRBV7-9	TRBJ2-4	TGTGCCAGCAGCTCCAATTCACCTAGCGGACGGGCCAAAAACATTCAGTACTTC	CASSSNSPSGRAKNIQYF
.	.	13	TRBV5-1	TRBJ2-5	TGCGCCAGCAGCTTGGGACCAGAAGAGACCCAGTACTTC	CASSLGPEETQYF
.	.	15	TRBV7-9	TRBJ1-3	TGTGCCAGCAGCTTTCAAAAGGTTTTTGGAAACACCATATATTTT	CASSFQKVFGNTIYF
.	.	16	TRBV7-2	TRBJ2-7	TGTGCCAGCAGCTTAGTAGGGACAAGCAACTCCTACGAGCAGTACTTC	CASSLVGTSNSYEQYF
.	TRBD1	17	TRBV6-7	TRBJ1-5	TGTGCCAGCAGTTACCGGACAGGCCGTTTGGGCAATCAGCCCCAGCATTTT	CASSYRTGRLGNQPQHF
.	TRBD2	15	TRBV28	TRBJ2-7	TGTGCCAGCAGTTCCCCCGCGGGAGGGCCCTACGAGCAGTACTTC	CASSSPAGGPYEQYF
once	TRBD1	16	TRBV18	TRBJ2-5	TGTGCCAGCTCACCACCACAGGGGGTAATACAAGAGACCCAGTACTTC	CASSPPQGVIQETQYF
.	TRBD1	16	TRBV7-2	TRBJ1-2	TGTGCCATACTAAAGGGACAGCCCTGGAATCTCTATGGCTACACCTTC	CAILKGQPWNLYGYTF
.	.	19	TRBV5-1	TRBJ2-5	TGCGCCAGCAGCTTGATAGGTCCGGTTATTGGTGTAACACAAGAGACCCAGTACTTC	CASSLIGPVIGVTQETQYF
.	TRBD2	12	TRBV29-1	TRBJ2-5	TGCAGCGCCGACCCGGGGGGAGAGACCCAGTACTTC	CSADPGGETQYF
.	.	16	TRBV19	TRBJ1-1	TGTGCCAGTAGTATGGGTTTCAGGGGTCTATGGACTGAAGCTTTCTTT	CASSMGFRGLWTEAFF
once	TRBD1	16	TRBV6-5	TRBJ1-5	TGTGCCAGCAGTTCATTTGACGACAGGGAGAGTCAGCCCCAGCATTTT	CASSSFDDRESQPQHF